The source of this T cell receptor (beta chain) is a study of Ad26.COV2.S vaccination and SARS-CoV-2 variants. Across the whole study: The donor belonged to the COV1001 Ad26.COV2.S trial arm.

With regard to this clone: The sample carries other DNA sequences with the same CDR3.

Treatment indicated: some 20 received Ad26.COV2.S at low or high dose, single or two shots; about 5 received placebo; per-sample allocation not given. Sample collection was performed on day 63 after the first vaccine or placebo injection. Germline V gene sequence: CDR1 SGHTA, CDR2 FQGNSA. The CDR3 runs 13 residues. The V end was cut by 6 bases, the J end by 1 base, with 9 bases between. The data were produced by immunoSEQ multiplex PCR, yet TCRdb's version contains in-frame clones alone and is incomplete. Among 450,000 to 550,000 clones, 80% to 90% were seen once, and the ten largest hold 2% to 3%. The sequence was collected from a person between 18 and 65 years old who received the Ad26.COV2.S COVID-19 vaccine or a placebo. This specimen was peripheral blood, taken in a trial of Ad26.COV2.S vaccine versus placebo. The rearrangement uses TRBV7-2 and TRBJ1-1; D possibly corresponds to TRBD1 (5 bases). The CDR3 sequence: CASSSDRNTEAFF. CDR3 nucleotides: TGTGCCAGCAGTTCTGACAGGAACACTGAAGCTTTCTTT.